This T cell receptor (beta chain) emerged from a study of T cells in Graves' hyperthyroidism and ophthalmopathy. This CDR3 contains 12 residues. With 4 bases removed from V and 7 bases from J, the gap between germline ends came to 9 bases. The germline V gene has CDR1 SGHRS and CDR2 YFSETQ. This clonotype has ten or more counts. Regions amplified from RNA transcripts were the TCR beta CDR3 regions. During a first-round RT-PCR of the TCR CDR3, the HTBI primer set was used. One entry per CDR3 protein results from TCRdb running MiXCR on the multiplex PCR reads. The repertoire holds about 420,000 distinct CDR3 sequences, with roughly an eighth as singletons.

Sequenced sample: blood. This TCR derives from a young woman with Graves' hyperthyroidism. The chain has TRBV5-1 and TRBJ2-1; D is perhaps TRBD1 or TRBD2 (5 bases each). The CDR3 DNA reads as TGCGCCAGCAGCACGGGACGAAATGAGCAGTTCTTC. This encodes CASSTGRNEQFF.